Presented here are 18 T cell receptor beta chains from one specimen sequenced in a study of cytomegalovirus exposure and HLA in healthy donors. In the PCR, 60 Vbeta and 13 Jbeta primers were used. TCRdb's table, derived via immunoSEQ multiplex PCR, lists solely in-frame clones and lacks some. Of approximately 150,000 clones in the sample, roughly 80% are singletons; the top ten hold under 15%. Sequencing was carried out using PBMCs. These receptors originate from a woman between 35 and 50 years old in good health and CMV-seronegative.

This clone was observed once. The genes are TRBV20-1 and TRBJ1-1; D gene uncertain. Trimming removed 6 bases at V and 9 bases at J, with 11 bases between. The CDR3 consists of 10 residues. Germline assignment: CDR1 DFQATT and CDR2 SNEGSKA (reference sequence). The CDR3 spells CSAQRDKAFF. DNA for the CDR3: TGCAGTGCCCAGCGGGATAAAGCTTTCTTT.

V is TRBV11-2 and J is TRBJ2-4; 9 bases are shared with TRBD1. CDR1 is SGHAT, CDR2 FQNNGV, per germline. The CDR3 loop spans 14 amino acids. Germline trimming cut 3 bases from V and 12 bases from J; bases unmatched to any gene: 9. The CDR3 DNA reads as TGTGCCAGCAGCTTGCGGACAGGGGAGAGCAGTCAGTACTTC. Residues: CASSLRTGESSQYF. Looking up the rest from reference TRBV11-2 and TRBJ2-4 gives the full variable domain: EAGVAQSPRYKIIEKRQSVAFWCNPISGHATLYWYQQILGQGPKLLIQFQNNGVVDDSQLPKDRFSAERLKGVDSTLKIQPAKLEDSAVYLCASSLRTGESSQYFGAGTRLSVL.

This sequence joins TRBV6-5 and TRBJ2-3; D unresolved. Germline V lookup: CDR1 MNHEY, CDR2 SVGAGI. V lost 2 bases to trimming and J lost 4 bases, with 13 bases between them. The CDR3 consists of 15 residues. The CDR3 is CASSYGSGRPDTQYF. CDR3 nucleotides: TGTGCCAGCAGTTACGGCTCGGGTCGGCCAGATACGCAGTATTTT.

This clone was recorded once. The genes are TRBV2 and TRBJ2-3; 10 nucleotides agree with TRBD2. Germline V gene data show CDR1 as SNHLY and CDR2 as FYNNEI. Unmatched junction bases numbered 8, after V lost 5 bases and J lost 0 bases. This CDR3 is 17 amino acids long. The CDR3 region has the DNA TGTGCCAGCAGTCTTATTCCGGGACTAGCGAGCACAGATACGCAGTATTTT. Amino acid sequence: CASSLIPGLASTDTQYF. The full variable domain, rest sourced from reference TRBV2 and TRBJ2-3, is EPEVTQTPSHQVTQMGQEVILRCVPISNHLYFYWYRQILGQKVEFLVSFYNNEISEKSEIFDDQFSVERPDGSNFTLKIRSTKLEDSAMYFCASSLIPGLASTDTQYFGPGTRLTVL.

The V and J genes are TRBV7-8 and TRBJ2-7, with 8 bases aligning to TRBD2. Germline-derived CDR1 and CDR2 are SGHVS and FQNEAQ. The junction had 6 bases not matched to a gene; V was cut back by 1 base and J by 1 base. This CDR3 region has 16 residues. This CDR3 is CASSLGGGGPSYEQYF. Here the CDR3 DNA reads TGTGCCAGCAGCTTAGGAGGCGGGGGGCCTTCCTACGAGCAGTACTTC. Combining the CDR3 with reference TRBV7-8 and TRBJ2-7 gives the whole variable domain GAGVSQSPRYKVAKRGQDVALRCDPISGHVSLFWYQQALGQGPEFLTYFQNEAQLDKSGLPSDRFFAERPEGSVSTLKIQRTQQEDSAVYLCASSLGGGGPSYEQYFGPGTRLTVT.

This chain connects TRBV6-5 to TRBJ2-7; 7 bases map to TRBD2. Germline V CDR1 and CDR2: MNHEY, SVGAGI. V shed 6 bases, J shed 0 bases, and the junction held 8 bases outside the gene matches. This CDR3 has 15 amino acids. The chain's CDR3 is CASRMTGGSSYEQYF. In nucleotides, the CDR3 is TGTGCCAGCAGGATGACCGGGGGGAGCTCCTACGAGCAGTACTTC.

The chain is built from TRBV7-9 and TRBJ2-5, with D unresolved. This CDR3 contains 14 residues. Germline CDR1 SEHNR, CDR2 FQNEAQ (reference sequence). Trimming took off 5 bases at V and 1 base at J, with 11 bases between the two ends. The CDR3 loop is CASSQWAAQETQYF. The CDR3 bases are TGTGCCAGCAGCCAGTGGGCAGCCCAAGAGACCCAGTACTTC.

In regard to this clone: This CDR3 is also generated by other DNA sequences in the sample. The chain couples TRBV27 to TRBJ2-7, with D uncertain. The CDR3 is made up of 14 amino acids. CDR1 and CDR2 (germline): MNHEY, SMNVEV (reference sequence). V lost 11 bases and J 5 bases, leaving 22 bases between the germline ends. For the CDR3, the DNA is TGTGCCCGCCCCCCAGGCCTGTCAATCCACGAGCAGTACTTC. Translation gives CARPPGLSIHEQYF.

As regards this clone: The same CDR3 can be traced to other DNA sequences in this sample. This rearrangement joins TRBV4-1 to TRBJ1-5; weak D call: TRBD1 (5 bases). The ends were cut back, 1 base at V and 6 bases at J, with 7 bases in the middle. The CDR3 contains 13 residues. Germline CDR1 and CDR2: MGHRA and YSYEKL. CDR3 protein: CASSQAGGQPQHF. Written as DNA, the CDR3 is TGCGCCAGCAGCCAAGCGGGGGGTCAGCCCCAGCATTTT.

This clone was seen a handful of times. CDR3 nucleotide sequence: TGTGCCAGCAGCGTCTTCCCGGGGGTTGGAAACACCATATATTTT. Its protein is CASSVFPGVGNTIYF. The rearrangement uses TRBV9 and TRBJ1-3; D possibly corresponds to TRBD1 (5 bases). This CDR3 region has 15 residues. Germline V CDR1 and CDR2: SGDLS, YYNGEE. V was shortened by 2 bases and J by 3 bases, with 12 bases between the two germline ends.

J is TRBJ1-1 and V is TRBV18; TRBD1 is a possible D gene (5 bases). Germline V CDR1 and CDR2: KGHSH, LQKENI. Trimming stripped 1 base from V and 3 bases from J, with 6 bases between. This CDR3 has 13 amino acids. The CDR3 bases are TGTGCCAGCTCACCACTCAGGGACACTGAAGCTTTCTTT. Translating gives CASSPLRDTEAFF.

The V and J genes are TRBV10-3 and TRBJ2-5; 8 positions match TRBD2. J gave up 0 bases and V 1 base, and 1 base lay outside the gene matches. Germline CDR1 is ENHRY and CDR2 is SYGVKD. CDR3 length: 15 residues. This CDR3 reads CAISEFSGDQETQYF. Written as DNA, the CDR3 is TGTGCCATCAGTGAGTTTAGCGGGGACCAAGAGACCCAGTACTTC.

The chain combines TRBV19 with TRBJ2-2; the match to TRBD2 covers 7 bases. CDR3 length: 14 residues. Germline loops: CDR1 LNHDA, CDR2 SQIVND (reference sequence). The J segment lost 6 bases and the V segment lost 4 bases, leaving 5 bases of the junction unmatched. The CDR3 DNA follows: TGTGCCAGTAGTAAGGGACTACCCTCCGGGGAGCTGTTTTTT. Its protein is CASSKGLPSGELFF.

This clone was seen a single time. CDR3 sequence: CASSYPGEGDTEAFF. In nucleotides, the CDR3 is TGTGCCAGCAGCTATCCAGGCGAGGGGGACACTGAAGCTTTCTTT. This sequence joins TRBV11-3 and TRBJ1-1, with D maybe TRBD1 (6 bases). Germline assignment: CDR1 SGHNT and CDR2 YENEEA. The CDR3 is 15 residues long. Trimming took 4 bases from V and 3 from J, leaving 15 bases between them.

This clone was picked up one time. Written as DNA, the CDR3 is TGTGCCAGCAGTGAGTTAGACAATTACTCTGGAAACACCATATATTTT. Residues: CASSELDNYSGNTIYF. The rearrangement joins TRBV25-1 to TRBJ1-3, with D unresolved. Trimming removed 3 bases from V and 0 bases from J, with 12 bases in between. Germline-derived CDR1 and CDR2 are MGHDK and SYGVNS. There are 16 residues in the CDR3.

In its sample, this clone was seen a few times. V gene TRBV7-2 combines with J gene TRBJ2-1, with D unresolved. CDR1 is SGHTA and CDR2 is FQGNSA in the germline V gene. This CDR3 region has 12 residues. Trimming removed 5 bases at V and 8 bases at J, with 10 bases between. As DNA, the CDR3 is TGTGCCAGCAGCCGCGTGTCGGATGAGCAGTTCTTC. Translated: CASSRVSDEQFF. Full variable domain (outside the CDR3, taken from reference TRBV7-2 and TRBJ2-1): GAGVSQSPSNKVTEKGKDVELRCDPISGHTALYWYRQSLGQGLEFLIYFQGNSAPDKSGLPSDRFSAERTGGSVSTLTIQRTQQEDSAVYLCASSRVSDEQFFGPGTRLTVL.

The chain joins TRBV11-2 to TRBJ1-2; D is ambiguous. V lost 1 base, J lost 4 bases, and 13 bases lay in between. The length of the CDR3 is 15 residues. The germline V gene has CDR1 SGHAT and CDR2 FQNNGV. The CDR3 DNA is TGTGCCAGCAGCTTAGCCCCGGGGTCGAGCTATGGCTACACCTTC. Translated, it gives CASSLAPGSSYGYTF.

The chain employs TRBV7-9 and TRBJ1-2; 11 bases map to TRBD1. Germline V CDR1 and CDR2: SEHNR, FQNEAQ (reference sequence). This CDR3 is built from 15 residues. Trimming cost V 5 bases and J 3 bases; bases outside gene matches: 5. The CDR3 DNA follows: TGTGCCAGCAGCCCACGGACAGGGGGCGACTATGGCTACACCTTC. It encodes CASSPRTGGDYGYTF.